The source of this T cell receptor beta chain is a study of blood T cell repertoires in COVID-19. Whole-study context: Both acute and convalescent COVID-19 samples were obtained from the United States, Italy and Spain.

The J segment lost 4 bases and the V segment lost 0 bases, leaving 1 base of the junction unmatched. The CDR3 extends over 15 amino acids. Germline CDR1 is LGHNA and CDR2 is YSLEER. Data came from immunoSEQ multiplex PCR; TCRdb stores just in-frame clones and leaves some out. The profile shows about 150,000 clones, roughly 78% of them singletons. What was sequenced was peripheral blood. This TCR came from an older man with acute or convalescent COVID-19. The rearrangement links TRBV4-3 to TRBJ2-7; 12 bases fit TRBD2. The CDR3 protein is CASSQEGLAGYEQYF. The CDR3 region has the DNA TGCGCCAGCAGCCAAGAGGGACTAGCGGGTTACGAGCAGTACTTC.